Listed below are T cell receptor beta chains from one sample, sequenced in a study of CD8+CD57+ T cells in acquired aplastic anemia. TCRdb passed the reads through MiXCR, listing each CDR3 protein once. The table includes 90,000 to 150,000 distinct CDR3 sequences, 45% to 60% detected once. Sample: sorted CD4+, CD8+, or CD8+CD57+ T cells (not recorded which) from PBMCs. The receptors originated from a human donor with aplastic anemia. Each CDR3 is given with its conserved first and last residue. The order of the fields is clone size, V gene, J gene, D gene, CDR3 DNA, CDR3 protein. The D gene is left open where the match is weak. Clone size appears in some rows only: once, few, many, or a class for an expanded clone.

>few|TRBV2|TRBJ1-2|TRBD1
TGTGCCAGCCTAAGTGAAGGGGGCGGGTCTCGCACCTTC
CASLSEGGGSRTF
>many|TRBV7-9|TRBJ1-6|TRBD1
TGTGCCAGCAGCCCCTCGGGACAGTGGAATTCACCCCTCCACTTT
CASSPSGQWNSPLHF
>many|TRBV28|TRBJ2-3|NA
TGTGCCAGCAGTTTGATTGCGAGAGATACGCAGTATTTT
CASSLIARDTQYF
>NA|TRBV10-1|TRBJ1-3|NA
TGCGCCAGCAGAGCCTACAGGTTCTCTGGAAACACCATATATTTT
CASRAYRFSGNTIYF
>NA|TRBV19|TRBJ1-6|TRBD1
TGTGCCAGTAGTTCCCAGGGACAGCGCGATTCACCCCTCCACTTT
CASSSQGQRDSPLHF
>few|TRBV13|TRBJ1-1|NA
TGTGCCAGCAGCTTAGAGACTAGCGGGATTCTTTTT
CASSLETSGILF
>many|TRBV19|TRBJ2-6|NA
TGTGCCAGTAATTCTTACTCTGGGGCCAACGTCCTGACTTTC
CASNSYSGANVLTF
>NA|TRBV11-1|TRBJ2-3|NA
TGTGCCAGCAGCTTAGAGTGGGGGGAAGTAGATACGCAGTATTTT
CASSLEWGEVDTQYF
>NA|TRBV28|TRBJ2-5|TRBD1
TGTGCCAGCAGTTTATGGGCCCCGGGACAGGGTAGGGAGACCCAGTACTTC
CASSLWAPGQGRETQYF
>NA|TRBV25-1|TRBJ2-1|NA
TGTGCCAGCAGTACACCACAGAGTCTAGGTTCCTACAATGAGCAGTTCTTC
CASSTPQSLGSYNEQFF
>few|TRBV27|TRBJ2-1|NA
TGTGCCAGCAGTTCCGACCACGTCTACAATGAGCAGTTCTTC
CASSSDHVYNEQFF
>NA|TRBV7-3|TRBJ2-5|NA
TGTGCCAGCAGCCGTACGGGGAGTTGGGAGACCCAGTACTTC
CASSRTGSWETQYF
>NA|TRBV24-1|TRBJ2-5|TRBD2
TGTGCCACCAGTGATGGACTAGCGGGGGGGTTCCAAGAGACCCAGTACTTC
CATSDGLAGGFQETQYF
>NA|TRBV7-2|TRBJ2-7|NA
TGTGCCAGCAGCTGGGGCTCCTACGAGCAGTACTTC
CASSWGSYEQYF
>NA|TRBV7-9|TRBJ1-6|NA
TGTGCCAGCAGCTACAGGTTGGATAATTCACCCCTCCACTTT
CASSYRLDNSPLHF
>once|TRBV20-1|TRBJ2-7|NA
TGCAGTGCAACAGACTACTACGAGCAGTACTTC
CSATDYYEQYF
>NA|TRBV6-1|TRBJ1-6|TRBD1
TGTGCCAGCAGTCAATACGGACAGGGCAAAAATTCACCCCTCCACTTT
CASSQYGQGKNSPLHF
>many|TRBV6-1|TRBJ2-7|TRBD2
TGTGCCAGCAGTGAACATAGCGGGGGGGCCATCGAGCAGTACTTC
CASSEHSGGAIEQYF
>few|TRBV20-1|TRBJ2-7|NA
TGCAGTGCTCCCAGAGGCTACGAGCAGCACTTC
CSAPRGYEQHF
>NA|TRBV14|TRBJ2-3|TRBD2
TGTGCCAGCAGCCACATAGCGGGTCAAGATACGCAGTATTTT
CASSHIAGQDTQYF
>NA|TRBV24-1|TRBJ2-5|TRBD1
TGTGCCACCAGTGATAGGGACAGGGGGCGGGTAGAGACCCAGTACTTC
CATSDRDRGRVETQYF
>few|TRBV14|TRBJ2-7|NA
TGTGCCAGCAGCCAAGAATCGGCAGGGCTGGGGGAGCAGTACTTC
CASSQESAGLGEQYF
>few|TRBV2|TRBJ2-3|NA
TGTGCCAGCCGCGGGATCACTGCTGCCGATACGCAGTATTTT
CASRGITAADTQYF
>few|TRBV29-1|TRBJ2-1|NA
TGCAGCGTTGACGTGGCTTTGGAGCAGTTCTTC
CSVDVALEQFF
>NA|TRBV15|TRBJ1-2|TRBD1
TGTGCCACCAGCAGAGATGCAGGGGGGCACTATGGCTACACCTTC
CATSRDAGGHYGYTF
>NA|TRBV10-3|TRBJ2-7|NA
TGTGCCATCAGTGACGACACGGGTGACGAGCAGTACTTC
CAISDDTGDEQYF
>NA|TRBV10-3|TRBJ1-3|TRBD1
TGTGCCATCACCGAGGGACAGTGGAGCTCTGGAAACACCATATATTTT
CAITEGQWSSGNTIYF
>NA|TRBV21-1|TRBJ1-6|NA
TGTGCCAGCAGCCTCCCTCCAGGGGGCTATAATTCACCCCTCCACTTT
CASSLPPGGYNSPLHF
>NA|TRBV2|TRBJ2-7|TRBD2
TGTGCCAGCAGTGAAAGTCTCGGACTAGGTGGCGAGCAGTACTTC
CASSESLGLGGEQYF
>NA|TRBV25-1|TRBJ1-2|NA
TGTGCCAGCAGTCCATCGGGGACGAGATATTTCGATGGCTACACCTTC
CASSPSGTRYFDGYTF
>NA|TRBV11-2|TRBJ2-7|TRBD2
TGTGCCAGCAGCCCTCGTGGTAGCGGGAGGTCTTACGAGCAGTACTTC
CASSPRGSGRSYEQYF
>NA|TRBV20-1|TRBJ2-7|TRBD2
TGCAGTGTTACCATAGGGACTAGCTACGAGCAGTACTTC
CSVTIGTSYEQYF
>few|TRBV2|TRBJ1-2|TRBD1
TGTGCCAGCGCGACAGCCCGGGACAGGACGGGCTACACCTTC
CASATARDRTGYTF
>NA|TRBV7-3|TRBJ2-1|NA
TGTGCCAGCCCGGATAGGCGCGGTAATGAGCAGTTCTTC
CASPDRRGNEQFF
>NA|TRBV20-1|TRBJ2-1|TRBD2
TGCAGTGCTACCCGGGGGGCTAGCGGGAGGAGGAGTGAGCAGTTCTTC
CSATRGASGRRSEQFF
>once|TRBV7-9|TRBJ2-7|TRBD1
TGTGCCAGCAGCTTAGGGACGACAGGGTCCTACGAGCAGTACTTC
CASSLGTTGSYEQYF
>NA|TRBV29-1|TRBJ2-2|NA
TGCAGCGTCGGGACACCCACGACGCAGATCCCCGGGGAGCTGTTTTTT
CSVGTPTTQIPGELFF
>NA|TRBV20-1|TRBJ2-7|TRBD1
TGCAGTGCTAGAAGGGGGCTGGACACTTATAATTCACCCCTCCACTTC
CSARRGLDTYNSPLHF
>few|TRBV19|TRBJ2-5|NA
TGTGCCAGCCGACAAGCCGGGGAGACCCAGTACTTC
CASRQAGETQYF
>once|TRBV19|TRBJ2-6|NA
TGTGCCAGTAGGGCGGGAGGTCAGGGGGGCTCTGGGGCCAACGTCCTGACTTTC
CASRAGGQGGSGANVLTF
>medium-sized|TRBV2|TRBJ2-7|NA
TGTGCCAGCGGGTACGAAACCTACGAGCAGTACTTC
CASGYETYEQYF
>NA|TRBV15|TRBJ1-3|NA
TGTGCCACCAGCAGAGCCCCCGAGGCCTCTGGAAACACCATATATTTT
CATSRAPEASGNTIYF
>NA|TRBV24-1|TRBJ2-3|TRBD1
TGTGCCACCAGTACCGGTGACAGGGGCCGAAATACGCAGTATTTT
CATSTGDRGRNTQYF
>NA|TRBV29-1|TRBJ2-7|NA
TGCAGCGTTGTATTTAGCGGAGCCTACGAGCAGTACTTC
CSVVFSGAYEQYF
>NA|TRBV6-2/TRBV6-3|TRBJ2-3|TRBD2
TGTGCCAGCACAGGGACTAGCGGCACAGATACGCAGTATTTT
CASTGTSGTDTQYF
>few|TRBV5-4|TRBJ2-7|TRBD1
TGTGCCAGCACCCCCGGGACAGGCTCCTACGAGCAGTACTTC
CASTPGTGSYEQYF
>NA|TRBV20-1|TRBJ1-1|NA
TGCAGTGCTAGGGTTGTGGGGGCAAGGAACACTGAAGCTTTCTTT
CSARVVGARNTEAFF
>NA|TRBV20-1|TRBJ2-5|NA
TGCAGTGCTAGGTACAGGCTCGAAGAGACCCAGTACTTC
CSARYRLEETQYF
>NA|TRBV7-9|TRBJ1-1|NA
TGTGCCAGCAGCCCCGCGGGGTACACTGAAGCTTTCTTT
CASSPAGYTEAFF
>many|TRBV7-9|TRBJ2-1|NA
TGTGCCAGCAGCTTAGTAGGGAGAGATGAGCAGTTCTTC
CASSLVGRDEQFF
>NA|TRBV9|TRBJ2-5|NA
TGTGCCAGCAGCCCGCATGGCGGGGCGATACAAGAGACCCAGTACTTC
CASSPHGGAIQETQYF
>few|TRBV19|TRBJ1-2|TRBD1
TGTGCCAGTAGGACAGGGGGCTATGGCTACACCTTC
CASRTGGYGYTF
>NA|TRBV7-2|TRBJ1-2|TRBD1
TGTGCCAGCAGCTCGACAGGGGGCCTGATCTATGGCTACACCTTC
CASSSTGGLIYGYTF
>few|TRBV12-3/TRBV12-4|TRBJ2-7|NA
TGTGCCAGCAGCCGGGCCTACGAGCAGTACTTC
CASSRAYEQYF
>NA|TRBV20-1|TRBJ2-1|TRBD2
TGCAGTGCAGGGACTACCAATGAGCAGTTCTTC
CSAGTTNEQFF
>NA|TRBV20-1|TRBJ2-5|NA
TGCAGTGCTAAGGGGGTCGGCAGGGGCGGTCGAGAGACCCAGTACTTC
CSAKGVGRGGRETQYF
>NA|TRBV11-3|TRBJ1-1|NA
TGTGCCAGCAGCTTGGGAGATATGAACACTGAAGCTTTCTTT
CASSLGDMNTEAFF
>few|TRBV10-2|TRBJ2-7|NA
TGCGCCAGCGCTCAGGGGACCCTCGAGCAGTACTTC
CASAQGTLEQYF
>few|TRBV10-3|TRBJ1-2|NA
TGTGCCATCAGTGCGACGGGCTATGGCTACACCTTC
CAISATGYGYTF
>NA|TRBV12-3/TRBV12-4|TRBJ2-7|TRBD2
TGTGCCAGCTGTTTGGTAGCGGGGGGGCCCTACGAGCAGTACTTC
CASCLVAGGPYEQYF